Below, one T cell receptor beta chain is given with its context. This clone has more than one count but fewer than ten. Its specific antigen is unknown. No qualities accompany the bases; no much larger clone lies one base away. This sample is drawn from a study of vaccination effects on CD4 cells after COVID-19 (dated 2022 in TCRdb). Study-wide context: Post-vaccine samples across the study were collected a median of 72 days after the second dose, with a range of 14 to 241. Cultures from other donors in the study were sequenced with the Oncomine TCR Beta short-read assay on an Illumina iSeq 100. In both COVID-19 convalescent patients and infection-naive vaccine recipients, the study compared SARS-CoV-2 spike-specific CD4+ TCR repertoires from before mRNA vaccination with those from after it. A total of ten to eleven COVID-19 convalescent patients and 4 SARS-CoV-2-naive healthy vaccine recipients were included in the full study.

The paper's findings and limits, for the study overall: In healthy vaccine recipients, vaccine-induced clones were almost all SARS-CoV-2 mono-reactive, with only 1 of 255 cross-reactive with common cold coronaviruses. Clones induced by infection and clones induced by vaccination both contracted markedly at late timepoints after vaccination, which fits with T cell responses waning over time. Limitations of the study were the small number of convalescent patients and the absence of early post-infection timepoints.

Preparation of the library involved the immunoSEQ multiplex PCR assay. DNA from the cultured, isolated CD4+ T cells was subjected to TCR beta CDR3 sequencing. Per the original workflow: The analysis removed non-productive TCR sequences, trimmed reads to the CDR3 region, and retained only CDR3s that were 7 or more amino acids long. Antigen-specific clonotypes were identified using the MANAFEST web app by comparison of expansion in peptide wells against reference cultures. Positive clones required FDR<0.05 expansion versus reference and all other wells, odds ratio above 5, and frequency above 0.1% in two replicate wells. Clonotypes significantly expanded in SARS-CoV-2 spike wells and in at least one common cold coronavirus spike condition were defined as cross-reactive. CDR3 similarity was assessed by Levenshtein distance with the stringdist R package, and unrooted trees were built with ape in R 3.6.1. The table comes from immuneACCESS by way of TCRdb, which keeps in-frame sequences with V and J called. Part of the clones is missing from these tables; in studies checked, under half for an unresolved V gene and the rest for unknown reasons. V and J calls and clone size are as listed in that table; D and trimming were resolved from the DNA. Within this sample are 25,000 to 35,000 clones, with roughly 74% of them counted one time only. The biggest ten clones account for roughly 9% of the sample.

The ViraFEST assay stimulated PBMC with viral peptide pools and then used TCR sequencing to identify antigen-specific CD4+ T cell clonotypes by expansion. After roughly 11 days of culture, CD4+ T cells were isolated with the EasySep CD4+ T cell isolation kit. Two doses of either the BNT162b2 or the mRNA-1273 mRNA SARS-CoV-2 vaccine were administered to participants. Negative nucleocapsid antibody results before and after vaccination confirmed that the healthy vaccine recipients had no prior SARS-CoV-2 infection. Two million PBMC per well were cultured with approximately 10 ug/ml peptides in IMDM containing approximately 4.7% human AB serum, about 9.7 IU/ml IL-2 and gentamicin. Half of the culture medium was replaced with fresh IL-2-containing medium on days 3 and 7. Each peptide stimulation condition was cultured in triplicate wells unless otherwise noted. PBMC were separated from whole blood using Ficoll-Paque Plus gradient centrifugation and were then either cryopreserved at -140C or used fresh. Overlapping peptide pools spanned the spike proteins of SARS-CoV-2 and the common cold coronaviruses HCoV-NL63, HCoV-OC43 and HCoV-229E. Genomic DNA was extracted from cultured CD4+ T cells with the QIAamp micro DNA kit.

Sample: CD4+ T cells from PBMCs cultured with HCoV-NL63 spike peptides, taken after COVID-19 vaccination. Reading the label with the study, this specimen's cell subset or site is: HCoV-NL63 spike overlapping peptide pool stimulation. The clonotype originates from a human donor who received a COVID-19 vaccine.

The nucleotide sequence reads TGCGCCAGCAGCCAAGTAGTCCCGGGGAATCAGCCCCAGCATTTT. This yields the protein CASSQVVPGNQPQHF. The sequence joins TRBV4-1 to TRBJ1-5, with the D gene uncertain. Trimming at the junction amounts to 1 base on V and 4 bases on J, and the germline ends lie 11 bases apart. CDR1 and CDR2 are read off the germline V gene as MGHRA and YSYEKL. The CDR3 covers 15 residues, taking in both the cysteine and the phenylalanine. The sequence is cut down to CDR3 DNA, 45 bases in frame from base 1.